These 6 T cell receptor beta chains were sequenced from one sample in a study of T cells in Graves' hyperthyroidism and ophthalmopathy. Amplified regions were TCR beta CDR3 sequences from RNA transcripts. The primer set for the first-round RT-PCR of the TCR CDR3 was HTBI. TCRdb re-analysed the multiplex PCR reads in MiXCR, keeping a single row per CDR3 protein. The table lists over 200,000 distinct CDR3 sequences, more than 12% of them singletons. The sequenced sample was blood. The receptor set was obtained from a woman between 40 and 50 years old with Graves' hyperthyroidism that later progressed to Graves' ophthalmopathy.

This clonotype was recorded many times. The rearrangement uses TRBV7-3 and TRBJ2-1; D assignment may be TRBD1 or TRBD2 (6 bases each). The germline V gene has CDR1 SGHTA and CDR2 FQGTGA. The V end was cut by 5 bases, the J end by 9 bases, with 17 bases between. The CDR3 has 14 residues. Written as DNA, the CDR3 is TGTGCCAGCAGCCCAATCACGGGGGCAGGTGAGCAGTTCTTC. This sequence encodes CASSPITGAGEQFF.

This clonotype was observed many times. The genes are TRBV5-6 and TRBJ2-3, with a weak D call TRBD2 (6 bases). V gave up 0 bases and J gave up 0 bases, with 8 bases separating them. There are 15 residues in the CDR3. Germline V lookup: CDR1 SGHDT, CDR2 YYEEEE. In nucleotides, the CDR3 is TGTGCCAGCAGCTTGGAACTAGCTAGCACAGATACGCAGTATTTT. This encodes CASSLELASTDTQYF.

This clonotype was seen at least ten times. The gene calls are TRBV20-1 and TRBJ2-7, with D perhaps matching TRBD1 (5 bases). This CDR3 has 12 residues. Between the trimmed V and J ends, which lost 5 bases and 4 bases, there was a span of 12 bases. The germline CDR1 and CDR2 sequences are DFQATT and SNEGSKA (reference sequence). The CDR3 reads CSAPWGKYEQYF. In DNA, the CDR3 is TGCAGTGCTCCGTGGGGCAAATACGAGCAGTACTTC.

This clonotype was picked up many times. The V call is TRBV28, the J call TRBJ1-1, with D unresolved. V shed 6 bases and J shed 1 base, with 3 bases lying between them. This CDR3 contains 11 residues. Germline lookup yields CDR1 MDHEN and CDR2 SYDVKM. The CDR3 loop reads CASRQNTEAFF. In DNA form, the CDR3 reads TGTGCCAGCAGACAGAACACTGAAGCTTTCTTT.

This clonotype showed up many times. This chain uses TRBV7-9 with TRBJ2-6; the D is unclear. The CDR3 runs 17 residues. The germline V gene has CDR1 SEHNR and CDR2 FQNEAQ (reference sequence). V gave up 2 bases and J gave up 0 bases, with 11 bases separating them. The CDR3 nucleotides are TGTGCCAGCAGCTTACCGGGCACAAGCTCTGGGGCCAACGTCCTGACTTTC. The encoded protein is CASSLPGTSSGANVLTF.

This clonotype was counted at least ten times. The CDR3 coding sequence is TGTGCCAGCAGTCGGTGGACAGGGAAGGATGAGCAGTTCTTC. Amino acids: CASSRWTGKDEQFF. J is TRBJ2-1 and V is TRBV28, with 8 positions matching TRBD1. Germline V gives CDR1 MDHEN, CDR2 SYDVKM. Trimming at V came to 5 bases and at J to 8 bases, leaving 8 bases not matched to a gene. The CDR3 runs 14 residues.